These 23 T cell receptor beta chains were all obtained from the same sample, sequenced in a study of shared clonotypes between healthy human individuals. The protocol was immunoSEQ multiplex PCR, while the TCRdb copy is restricted to in-frame clones and leaves out a portion. Among 600,000 to 750,000 clones, 72% were seen once, and the ten largest hold less than 2%. The material sequenced was memory CD4+ T cells sorted from blood. Sample subset: CD45RA-negative fraction. The receptors shown here come from a woman under 40 in good health.

This clone occurred many times. The gene calls are TRBV7-2 and TRBJ2-1, with a possible D match to TRBD2 (5 bases). The CDR3 sequence is 14 residues long. V lost 6 bases, J lost 8 bases, and 17 bases lay in between. CDR1 and CDR2 from the germline V gene are SGHTA and FQGNSA. The CDR3 bases are TGTGCCAGCAGACCCCCCGGGGTGGAACATGAGCAGTTCTTC. This sequence encodes CASRPPGVEHEQFF. Full variable domain (missing parts from reference TRBV7-2 and TRBJ2-1): GAGVSQSPSNKVTEKGKDVELRCDPISGHTALYWYRQSLGQGLEFLIYFQGNSAPDKSGLPSDRFSAERTGGSVSTLTIQRTQQEDSAVYLCASRPPGVEHEQFFGPGTRLTVL.

This clone appeared once. The chain links TRBV27 to TRBJ1-1, with a tentative D call TRBD1 (6 bases). Between the trimmed V and J ends, which lost 6 bases and 1 base, there was a span of 12 bases. Germline V CDR1 and CDR2: MNHEY, SMNVEV (reference sequence). The CDR3 runs 14 residues. The CDR3 sequence is CASRKQGENTEAFF. The CDR3 region has the DNA TGTGCCAGCAGGAAACAGGGAGAGAACACTGAAGCTTTCTTT.

J is TRBJ1-3 and V is TRBV19; D call uncertain. Germline loops: CDR1 LNHDA, CDR2 SQIVND (reference sequence). V lost 5 bases and J 0 bases, leaving 14 bases between the germline ends. The CDR3 is 16 residues long. CDR3 DNA sequence: TGTGCCAGTAGTCCGACTCAGGTTCGCTCTGGAAACACCATATATTTT. The encoded protein is CASSPTQVRSGNTIYF.

This clone was observed once. The chain employs TRBV25-1 and TRBJ2-7; tentative D call: TRBD1 (6 bases). V was cut by 2 bases and J by 5 bases, with 16 bases left in between. Germline values: CDR1 MGHDK, CDR2 SYGVNS. CDR3 size: 15 residues. CDR3 protein: CASSESSGAWNEQYF. The CDR3 bases are TGTGCCAGCAGTGAAAGTTCAGGGGCTTGGAACGAGCAGTACTTC.

In its sample, this clone was seen a few times. This sequence joins TRBV6-1 and TRBJ2-3; D uncertain. CDR1 is MNHNS and CDR2 is SASEGT in the germline V gene. V lost 0 bases to trimming and J lost 5 bases, with 15 bases between them. The CDR3 spans 16 residues. CDR3 sequence reads: CASSEARSAEKDTQYF. The CDR3 nucleotides read TGTGCCAGCAGTGAAGCGAGGAGCGCGGAGAAAGATACGCAGTATTTT.

J is TRBJ2-3 and V is TRBV5-1; the D is unclear. Germline lookup yields CDR1 SGHRS and CDR2 YFSETQ. This CDR3 is built from 17 residues. The V gene lost 4 bases and the J gene lost 5 bases, with 23 bases spanning the gap. In DNA form, the CDR3 reads TGCGCCAGCAGCCGTCCCCCCGAGGTAGTCAGGCGAGATACGCAGTATTTT. Its protein is CASSRPPEVVRRDTQYF.

This chain links TRBV18 with TRBJ2-3, with D hard to call. CDR1 and CDR2 (germline): KGHSH, LQKENI. Trimming took 5 bases from V and 0 from J, leaving 6 bases between them. CDR3 length: 13 residues. The CDR3 protein is CASSLASTDTQYF. CDR3 DNA: TGTGCCAGCTCATTGGCTAGCACAGATACGCAGTATTTT.

This clone was recorded a few times. Other DNA variants within this sample encode the same CDR3. The chain recombines TRBV5-4 with TRBJ2-2; 15 bases line up with TRBD2. The CDR3 covers 16 residues. The germline gives CDR1 SGHNT, CDR2 YYREEE (reference sequence). The V segment lost 4 bases and the J segment 5 bases; nucleotides outside the gene matches: 3. The CDR3 nucleotides are TGTGCCAGCAGCCCGGGACTAGCGGGAGGTACCGGGGAGCTGTTTTTT. This codes for CASSPGLAGGTGELFF.

The chain uses TRBV7-2 and TRBJ2-1; 7 bases are shared with TRBD2. Per the germline V gene, CDR1 is SGHTA and CDR2 is FQGNSA. This CDR3 has 15 residues. The V segment lost 1 base and the J segment 15 bases; nucleotides outside the gene matches: 15. The CDR3, as DNA: TGTGCCAGCAGCTTAGTGGATAAGATAGCACCGGGGGGGTTCTTC. This sequence encodes CASSLVDKIAPGGFF.

This sequence joins TRBV4-1 and TRBJ2-1; 8 bases are shared with TRBD2. CDR1 and CDR2 (germline): MGHRA, YSYEKL. There are 17 residues in the CDR3. The trim removed 0 bases at V and 3 bases at J, leaving 7 bases unmatched. CDR3 residues: CASSQERAGGIYNEQFF. CDR3 DNA: TGCGCCAGCAGCCAAGAAAGGGCGGGAGGAATCTACAATGAGCAGTTCTTC.

The chain uses TRBV2 and TRBJ2-5; D is ambiguous. Trimming took off 2 bases at V and 2 bases at J, with 6 bases between the two ends. Germline V gene sequence: CDR1 SNHLY, CDR2 FYNNEI. The CDR3 has 13 residues. CDR3 residues: CASSETNQETQYF. CDR3 sequence (DNA): TGTGCCAGCAGTGAAACAAATCAAGAGACCCAGTACTTC.

This rearrangement joins TRBV23-1 to TRBJ2-2, with D tentatively TRBD1 or TRBD2 (5 bases each). TRBV23-1 carries the ORF label, with uncertain function. The germline V and J ends were trimmed by 0 bases and 7 bases, with 24 bases remaining between them. This CDR3 has 19 amino acids. The CDR3 DNA is TGCGCCAGCAGTCAATCGGGGACGCCGCTGCCCGGGAAGGTCGGGGAGCTGTTTTTT. Its protein product is CASSQSGTPLPGKVGELFF.

The J gene is TRBJ2-7, the V gene TRBV28, with D maybe TRBD2 (6 bases). The CDR3 is made up of 14 amino acids. Germline-derived CDR1 and CDR2 are MDHEN and SYDVKM. V lost 0 bases and J lost 7, with 13 bases in between. DNA for the CDR3: TGTGCCAGCAGTTTATGGGGACTGCCCGCGGAGCAGTACTTC. This encodes CASSLWGLPAEQYF. Full variable domain (remainder filled in from reference TRBV28 and TRBJ2-7): DVKVTQSSRYLVKRTGEKVFLECVQDMDHENMFWYRQDPGLGLRLIYFSYDVKMKEKGDIPEGYSVSREKKERFSLILESASTNQTSMYLCASSLWGLPAEQYFGPGTRLTVT.

This clone came up many times. This rearrangement joins TRBV11-2 to TRBJ1-1, with 7 bases identical to TRBD1. The CDR3 consists of 15 residues. The germline V gene has CDR1 SGHAT and CDR2 FQNNGV. V lost 5 bases to trimming and J lost 6 bases; unmatched junction nucleotides: 12. CDR3 region: CASSGGTGDYAEAFF. The CDR3 nucleotides are TGTGCCAGCAGCGGGGGAACAGGGGACTATGCTGAAGCTTTCTTT.

The chain links TRBV18 to TRBJ1-1; no clear D gene. Germline V gene sequence: CDR1 KGHSH, CDR2 LQKENI. Trimming shortened V by 3 bases and J by 4 bases, and 12 bases separated the two germline ends. The CDR3 sequence is 14 residues long. The CDR3 nucleotides read TGTGCCAGCTCACCTGCTGCCTTGAGCACTGAAGCTTTCTTT. Its protein is CASSPAALSTEAFF.

V is TRBV10-3 and J is TRBJ1-2; TRBD1 matches 9 bases. Per germline, CDR1 ENHRY and CDR2 SYGVKD. The CDR3 consists of 14 residues. Trimming cost V 6 bases and J 6 bases; bases outside gene matches: 8. The CDR3 region is CAIRSDRGDNGYTF. The DNA for the CDR3 is TGTGCCATCAGATCCGACAGGGGGGATAATGGCTACACCTTC.

This clone showed up just a few times. CDR3 protein: CAWRRGQTGNTIYF. For the CDR3, the DNA is TGTGCCTGGAGAAGGGGACAGACTGGAAACACCATATATTTT. This rearrangement joins TRBV30 to TRBJ1-3, with 7 bases fitting TRBD1. The CDR3 is 14 amino acids. Germline V gene lookup returns CDR1 GTSNPN and CDR2 SVGIG (reference sequence). V gave up 3 bases and J gave up 2 bases; unmatched junction bases: 4.

In DNA form, the CDR3 reads TGTGCCAGCAGTCCCCGGACAGGGCTGAACACTGAAGCTTTCTTT. It yields the protein CASSPRTGLNTEAFF. V is TRBV28 and J is TRBJ1-1; 8 bases map to TRBD1. This CDR3 comprises 15 residues. Germline CDR1 reads MDHEN; CDR2 reads SYDVKM. The trim removed 5 bases at V and 0 bases at J, leaving 5 bases unmatched.

V and J are TRBV10-3 and TRBJ2-7, with 12 positions matching TRBD2. The germline CDR1 and CDR2 sequences are ENHRY and SYGVKD. The ends lost 5 bases at V and 4 bases at J; junction bases unmatched: 12. The CDR3 spans 17 residues. CDR3 protein: CAISLGLAGTTSYEQYF. In DNA form, the CDR3 reads TGTGCCATCAGTCTAGGACTAGCGGGAACCACGTCTTACGAGCAGTACTTC.

This clone was counted between two and nine times. The rearrangement joins TRBV2 to TRBJ1-1; D gene ambiguous. Germline V CDR1 and CDR2: SNHLY, FYNNEI. The V and J ends lost 6 bases and 2 bases respectively, with 7 bases between them. The CDR3 sequence is 12 residues long. CDR3 nucleotides: TGTGCCAGCAGGTTACGTAACACTGAAGCTTTCTTT. This sequence encodes CASRLRNTEAFF.

The rearrangement uses TRBV14 and TRBJ1-1; 12 nucleotides match TRBD1. Germline CDR1 and CDR2: SGHDN and FVKESK. The V and J ends lost 4 bases and 4 bases, in that order; junction bases with no gene match: 10. The CDR3 totals 17 residues. The CDR3: CASSPPRDRGLSTEAFF. The DNA for the CDR3 is TGTGCCAGCAGCCCTCCTCGGGACAGGGGGCTTAGCACTGAAGCTTTCTTT.

This clone was seen more than once but under ten times. This chain joins TRBV2 and TRBJ1-1; D may be TRBD1 (6 bases). Germline lookup yields CDR1 SNHLY and CDR2 FYNNEI. Trimming left V 4 bases short and J 6 bases short, with 12 bases between. This CDR3 spans 13 amino acids. CDR3 sequence: CASSGRGVAEAFF. The CDR3 nucleotides read TGTGCCAGCAGTGGGAGGGGGGTCGCTGAAGCTTTCTTT.

The chain is built from TRBV11-3 and TRBJ2-7; TRBD2 agrees at 7 bases. CDR1 is SGHNT and CDR2 is YENEEA in the germline V gene. This CDR3 is 13 amino acids long. J lost 5 bases, V lost 4 bases, and 5 bases had no gene match. The CDR3 DNA is TGTGCCAGCAGCTCGGAGGGAGGGGACGAGCAGTACTTC. Protein product: CASSSEGGDEQYF.